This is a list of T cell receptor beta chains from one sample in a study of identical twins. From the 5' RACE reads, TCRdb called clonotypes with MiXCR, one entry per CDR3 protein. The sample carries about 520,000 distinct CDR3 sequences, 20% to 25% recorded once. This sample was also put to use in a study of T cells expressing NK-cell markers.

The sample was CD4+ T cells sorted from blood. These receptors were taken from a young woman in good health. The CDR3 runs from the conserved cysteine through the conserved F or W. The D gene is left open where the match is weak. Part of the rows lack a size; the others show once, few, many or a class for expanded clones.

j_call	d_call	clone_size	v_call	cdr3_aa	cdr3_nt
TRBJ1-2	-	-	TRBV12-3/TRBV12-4	CASSLARPRGYTF	TGTGCCAGCAGTTTAGCGCGGCCAAGGGGCTACACCTTC
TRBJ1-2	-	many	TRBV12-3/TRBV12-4	CAIMDGPNYGYTF	TGTGCCATAATGGACGGACCGAACTATGGCTACACCTTC
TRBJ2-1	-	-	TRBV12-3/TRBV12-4	CASSSLQVSTESYNEQFF	TGTGCCAGCAGTTCTCTCCAGGTTAGTACCGAGAGCTACAATGAGCAGTTCTTC
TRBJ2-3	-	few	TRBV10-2	CASSDRGGTDTQYF	TGCGCCAGCAGTGATCGCGGGGGCACAGATACGCAGTATTTT
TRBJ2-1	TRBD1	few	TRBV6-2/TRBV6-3	CASSSGTGQFF	TGTGCCAGCAGTTCCGGGACAGGGCAGTTCTTC
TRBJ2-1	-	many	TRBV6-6	CASSGDRVNEQFF	TGTGCCAGCAGTGGAGACAGAGTCAATGAGCAGTTCTTC
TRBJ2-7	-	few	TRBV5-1	CASSLNPRQTYEQYF	TGCGCCAGCAGTTTAAACCCAAGACAGACCTACGAGCAGTACTTC
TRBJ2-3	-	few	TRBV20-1	CSAIPDTSTDTQYF	TGCAGTGCTATCCCAGACACTAGCACAGATACGCAGTATTTT
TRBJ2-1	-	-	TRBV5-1	CASSLALVNSYNEQFF	TGCGCCAGCAGCTTGGCGCTAGTAAACTCCTACAATGAGCAGTTCTTC
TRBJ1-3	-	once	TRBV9	CASSGPHSGNTIYF	TGTGCCAGCAGCGGCCCCCATTCTGGAAACACCATATATTTT
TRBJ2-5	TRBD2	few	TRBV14	CASSQETGTGGTQYF	TGTGCCAGCAGCCAAGAAACCGGGACGGGAGGGACCCAGTACTTC
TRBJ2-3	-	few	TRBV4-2	CASSQRGGGDTQYF	TGTGCCAGCAGCCAACGCGGGGGCGGGGATACGCAGTATTTT
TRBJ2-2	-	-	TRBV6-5	CASSYVGFFTTGELFF	TGTGCCAGCAGTTACGTGGGTTTCTTTACGACCGGGGAGCTGTTTTTT
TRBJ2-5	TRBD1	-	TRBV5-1	CASRPYRGPWQETQYF	TGCGCCAGCAGACCCTACAGGGGGCCCTGGCAAGAGACCCAGTACTTC
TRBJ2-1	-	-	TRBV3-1	CAFNPGSNSAVSYNEQFF	TGTGCCTTCAACCCCGGATCAAACTCAGCAGTGTCCTACAATGAGCAGTTCTTC
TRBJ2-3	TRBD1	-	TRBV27	CASSTLQGSFTDTQYF	TGTGCCAGCAGCACCCTACAGGGGTCCTTTACAGATACGCAGTATTTT
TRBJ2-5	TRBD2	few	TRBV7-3	CASGLAGGETQYF	TGTGCCAGCGGACTAGCGGGCGGGGAGACCCAGTACTTC
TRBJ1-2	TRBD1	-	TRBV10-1	CASSRDRSNYGYTF	TGCGCCAGCAGCCGGGACAGATCTAACTATGGCTACACCTTC
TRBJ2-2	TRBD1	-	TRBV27	CASSLRTGVAGELFF	TGTGCCAGCAGTCTACGGACAGGGGTAGCCGGGGAGCTGTTTTTT
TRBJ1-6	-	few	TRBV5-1	CASSLERLSSYNSPLHF	TGCGCCAGCAGCTTGGAACGGCTGAGCTCCTATAATTCACCCCTCCACTTT
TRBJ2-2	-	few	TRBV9	CASSPVGGTGELFF	TGTGCCAGCAGCCCTGTGGGGGGTACCGGGGAGCTGTTTTTT
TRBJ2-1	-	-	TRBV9	CASSVEVNSANEQFF	TGTGCCAGCAGCGTAGAGGTTAATAGCGCCAATGAGCAGTTCTTC
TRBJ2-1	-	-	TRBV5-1	CASSLGITPDNEQFF	TGCGCCAGCAGCTTGGGAATAACCCCGGACAATGAGCAGTTCTTC
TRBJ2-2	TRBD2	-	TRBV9	CASSVGVSGATGELFF	TGTGCCAGCAGCGTAGGTGTTAGCGGGGCCACCGGGGAGCTGTTTTTT
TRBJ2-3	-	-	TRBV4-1	CASSQGGSTDTQYF	TGCGCCAGCAGCCAAGGAGGAAGCACAGATACGCAGTATTTT
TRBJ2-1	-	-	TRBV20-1	CSATTGSYNEQFF	TGCAGTGCTACCACGGGCTCCTACAATGAGCAGTTCTTC
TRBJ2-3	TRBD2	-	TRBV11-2	CASRKRTGTSGEGGTDTQYF	TGTGCCAGCAGGAAGAGAACCGGGACTAGCGGAGAGGGGGGCACAGATACGCAGTATTTT
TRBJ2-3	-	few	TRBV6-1	CASSERGRTDTQYF	TGTGCCAGCAGTGAAAGAGGGCGTACAGATACGCAGTATTTT
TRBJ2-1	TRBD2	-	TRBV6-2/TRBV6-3	CASSYSRKKLAGLSSYNEQFF	TGTGCCAGCAGTTATTCGAGGAAGAAACTAGCGGGCCTGAGCTCCTACAATGAGCAGTTCTTC
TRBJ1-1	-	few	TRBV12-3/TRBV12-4	CASSLIGTLNTEAFF	TGTGCCAGCAGTTTGATAGGCACCCTTAACACTGAAGCTTTCTTT
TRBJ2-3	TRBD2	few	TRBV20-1	CSAPKRGVLIDTQYF	TGCAGTGCTCCAAAGCGGGGGGTCCTCATCGATACGCAGTATTTT
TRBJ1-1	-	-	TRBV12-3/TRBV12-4	CASQRDRFTEAFF	TGTGCCAGCCAACGGGACCGCTTCACTGAAGCTTTCTTT